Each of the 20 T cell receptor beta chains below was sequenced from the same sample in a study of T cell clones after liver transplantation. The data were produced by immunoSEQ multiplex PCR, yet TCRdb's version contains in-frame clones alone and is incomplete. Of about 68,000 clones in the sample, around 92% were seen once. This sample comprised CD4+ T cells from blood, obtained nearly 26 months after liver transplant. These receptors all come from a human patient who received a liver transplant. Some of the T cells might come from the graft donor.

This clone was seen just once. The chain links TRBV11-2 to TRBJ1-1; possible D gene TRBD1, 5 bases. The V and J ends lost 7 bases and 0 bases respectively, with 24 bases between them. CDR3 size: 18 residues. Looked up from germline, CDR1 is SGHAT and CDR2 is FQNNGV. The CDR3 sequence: CASTFNPVGGALNTEAFF. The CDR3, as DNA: TGTGCCAGCACCTTCAACCCGGTGGGAGGGGCACTGAACACTGAAGCTTTCTTT.

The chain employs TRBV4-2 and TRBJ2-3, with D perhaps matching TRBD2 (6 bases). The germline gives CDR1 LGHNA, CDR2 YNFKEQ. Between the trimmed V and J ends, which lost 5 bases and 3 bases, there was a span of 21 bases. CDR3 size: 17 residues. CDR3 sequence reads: CASSDVIMGGGTDTQYF. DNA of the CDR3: TGTGCCAGCAGCGATGTTATTATGGGGGGAGGTACAGATACGCAGTATTTT.

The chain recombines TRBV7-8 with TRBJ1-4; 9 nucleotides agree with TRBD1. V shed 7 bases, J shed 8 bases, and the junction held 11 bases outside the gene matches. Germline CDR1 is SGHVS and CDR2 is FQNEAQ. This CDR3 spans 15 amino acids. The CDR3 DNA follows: TGTGCCAGCATCCCGGGGACAGGGTGGTCGGAAAAACTGTTTTTT. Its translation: CASIPGTGWSEKLFF. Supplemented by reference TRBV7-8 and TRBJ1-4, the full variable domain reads GAGVSQSPRYKVAKRGQDVALRCDPISGHVSLFWYQQALGQGPEFLTYFQNEAQLDKSGLPSDRFFAERPEGSVSTLKIQRTQQEDSAVYLCASIPGTGWSEKLFFGSGTQLSVL.

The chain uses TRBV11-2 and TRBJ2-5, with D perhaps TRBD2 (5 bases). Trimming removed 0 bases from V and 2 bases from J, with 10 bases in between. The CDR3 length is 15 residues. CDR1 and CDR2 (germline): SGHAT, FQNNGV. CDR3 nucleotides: TGTGCCAGCAGCTTAGATCGAGGGAATCAAGAGACCCAGTACTTC. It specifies CASSLDRGNQETQYF.

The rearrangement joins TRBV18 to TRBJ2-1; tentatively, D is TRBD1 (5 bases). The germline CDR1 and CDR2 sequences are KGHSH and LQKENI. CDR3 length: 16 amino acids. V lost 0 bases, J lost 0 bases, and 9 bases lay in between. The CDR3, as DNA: TGTGCCAGCTCACCACCGGCCAGGGTCTCCTACAATGAGCAGTTCTTC. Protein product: CASSPPARVSYNEQFF.

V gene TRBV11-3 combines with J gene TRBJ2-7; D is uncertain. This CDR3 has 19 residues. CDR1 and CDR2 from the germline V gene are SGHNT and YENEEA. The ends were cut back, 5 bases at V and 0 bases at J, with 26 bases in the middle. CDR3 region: CASSVSPPLSAVTSYEQYF. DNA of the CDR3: TGTGCCAGCAGCGTATCCCCCCCGCTCAGTGCGGTTACCTCCTACGAGCAGTACTTC.

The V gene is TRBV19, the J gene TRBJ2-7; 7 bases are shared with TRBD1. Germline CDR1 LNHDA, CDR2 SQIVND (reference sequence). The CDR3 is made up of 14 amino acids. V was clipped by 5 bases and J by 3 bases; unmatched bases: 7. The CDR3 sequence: CASSAAGGYYEQYF. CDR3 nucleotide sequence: TGTGCCAGTAGTGCAGCAGGGGGATACTACGAGCAGTACTTC.

In DNA form, the CDR3 reads TGCAGCGGGGTAGCGGGAGGGTACAATGAGCAGTTCTTC. It is translated as CSGVAGGYNEQFF. The rearrangement links TRBV29-1 to TRBJ2-1; 11 nucleotides agree with TRBD2. CDR3 size: 13 residues. CDR1 and CDR2 (germline): SQVTM, ANQGSEA. With V trimmed by 7 bases and J by 4 bases, 3 bases remained unmatched.

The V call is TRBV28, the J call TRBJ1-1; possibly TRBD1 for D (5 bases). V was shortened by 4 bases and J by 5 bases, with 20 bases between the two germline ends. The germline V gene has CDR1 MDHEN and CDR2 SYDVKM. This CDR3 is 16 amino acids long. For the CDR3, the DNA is TGTGCCAGCAGTTCCCCGGGACGTCTCCGAAGGACTGAAGCTTTCTTT. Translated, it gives CASSSPGRLRRTEAFF.

CDR3 nucleotides: TGTGCCAGCTCACCACCGAGCCGACAGGGGGCCGAGCAGTACTTC. Translated, it gives CASSPPSRQGAEQYF. V and J are TRBV18 and TRBJ2-7; 10 positions agree with TRBD1. Per the germline V gene, CDR1 is KGHSH and CDR2 is LQKENI. The CDR3 consists of 15 residues. V dropped 0 bases and J dropped 6; count of bases not matched to a gene: 5.

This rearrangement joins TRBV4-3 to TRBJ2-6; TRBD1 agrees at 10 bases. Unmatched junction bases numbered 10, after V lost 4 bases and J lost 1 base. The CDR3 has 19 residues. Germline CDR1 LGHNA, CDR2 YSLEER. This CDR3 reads CASSPGLTGGGSGANVLTF. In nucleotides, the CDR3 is TGCGCCAGCAGCCCCGGCCTGACAGGGGGCGGGTCTGGGGCCAACGTCCTGACTTTC.

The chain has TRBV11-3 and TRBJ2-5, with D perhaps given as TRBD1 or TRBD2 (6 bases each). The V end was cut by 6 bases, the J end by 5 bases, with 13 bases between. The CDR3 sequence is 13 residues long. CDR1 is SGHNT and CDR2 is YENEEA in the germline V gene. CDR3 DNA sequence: TGTGCCAGCAGGCCCCGGGGGCGGGAGACCCAGTACTTC. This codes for CASRPRGRETQYF. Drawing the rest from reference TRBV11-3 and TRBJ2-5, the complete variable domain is EAGVVQSPRYKIIEKKQPVAFWCNPISGHNTLYWYLQNLGQGPELLIRYENEEAVDDSQLPKDRFSAERLKGVDSTLKIQPAELGDSAVYLCASRPRGRETQYFGPGTRLLVL.

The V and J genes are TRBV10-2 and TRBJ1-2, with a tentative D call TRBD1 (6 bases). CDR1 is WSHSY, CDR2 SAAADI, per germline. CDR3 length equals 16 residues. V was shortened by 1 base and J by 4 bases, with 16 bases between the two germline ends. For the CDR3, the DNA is TGCGCCAGCAGTGAGTTCGGCAGGGGCGGGTTCTATGGCTACACCTTC. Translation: CASSEFGRGGFYGYTF.

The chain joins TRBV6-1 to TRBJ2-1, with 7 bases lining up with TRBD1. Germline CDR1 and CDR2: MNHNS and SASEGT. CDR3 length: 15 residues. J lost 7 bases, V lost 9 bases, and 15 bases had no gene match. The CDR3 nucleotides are TGTGCCAGTTCAGGACAGGAATTCGGGAATAATGAGCAGTTCTTC. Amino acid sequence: CASSGQEFGNNEQFF.

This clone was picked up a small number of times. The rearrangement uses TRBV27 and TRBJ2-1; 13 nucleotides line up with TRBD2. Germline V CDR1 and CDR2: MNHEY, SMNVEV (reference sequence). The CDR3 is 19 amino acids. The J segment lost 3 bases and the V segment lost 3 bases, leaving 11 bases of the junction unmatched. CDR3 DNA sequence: TGTGCCAGCAGTTTTGGTTTCGGACTAGCGGGAGCTGGCTACAATGAGCAGTTCTTC. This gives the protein CASSFGFGLAGAGYNEQFF.

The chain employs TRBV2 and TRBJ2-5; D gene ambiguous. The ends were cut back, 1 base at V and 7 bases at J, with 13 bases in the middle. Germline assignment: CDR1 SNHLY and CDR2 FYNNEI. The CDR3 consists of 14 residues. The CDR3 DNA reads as TGTGCCAGCAGTGAAGGGACCGCTGCAAGGACCCAGTACTTC. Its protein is CASSEGTAARTQYF.

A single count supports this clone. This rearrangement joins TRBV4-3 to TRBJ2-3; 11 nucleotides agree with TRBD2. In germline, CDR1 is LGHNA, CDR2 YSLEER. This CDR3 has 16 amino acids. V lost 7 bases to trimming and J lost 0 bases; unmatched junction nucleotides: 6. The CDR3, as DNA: TGCGCCAGCAAAATGGGACTAGCGGCAAGCACAGATACGCAGTATTTT. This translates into CASKMGLAASTDTQYF.

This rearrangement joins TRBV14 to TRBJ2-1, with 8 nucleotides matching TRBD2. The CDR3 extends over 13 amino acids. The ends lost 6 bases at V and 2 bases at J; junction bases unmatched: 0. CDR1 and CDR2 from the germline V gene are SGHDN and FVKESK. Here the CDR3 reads CASSSGTYNEQFF. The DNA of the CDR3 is TGTGCCAGCAGTAGCGGGACCTACAATGAGCAGTTCTTC.

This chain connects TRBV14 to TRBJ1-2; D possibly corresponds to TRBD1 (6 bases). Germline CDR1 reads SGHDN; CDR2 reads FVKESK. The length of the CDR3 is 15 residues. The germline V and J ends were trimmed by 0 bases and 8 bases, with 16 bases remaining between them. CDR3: CASSQDRGGSGGYTF. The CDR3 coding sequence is TGTGCCAGCAGCCAAGATCGAGGGGGGAGCGGGGGCTACACCTTC.

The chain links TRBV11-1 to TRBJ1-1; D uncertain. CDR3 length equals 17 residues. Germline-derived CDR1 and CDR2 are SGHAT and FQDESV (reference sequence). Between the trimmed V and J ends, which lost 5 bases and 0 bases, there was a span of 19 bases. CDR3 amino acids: CASSLNLGTGMNTEAFF. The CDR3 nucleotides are TGTGCCAGCAGCCTAAACCTAGGCACCGGGATGAACACTGAAGCTTTCTTT. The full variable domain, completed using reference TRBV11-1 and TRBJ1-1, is EAEVAQSPRYKITEKSQAVAFWCDPISGHATLYWYRQILGQGPELLVQFQDESVVDDSQLPKDRFSAERLKGVDSTLKIQPAELGDSAMYLCASSLNLGTGMNTEAFFGQGTRLTVV.